This T cell receptor beta chain was retrieved from a study of cytomegalovirus exposure and HLA in healthy donors. The PCR had 60 Vbeta and 13 Jbeta primers. Assay used: immunoSEQ multiplex PCR; TCRdb lists only in-frame clones, some missing. The data hold 140,000 to 150,000 clones, with 75% to 90% observed a single time. Study-level points and caveats: A later analysis reportedly identified an Asian-associated ancestry cluster as carrying fewer N-insertions than the roughly 700-donor mean. Later analysis demonstrated an association between a missense DCLRE1C variant and TCR beta V- and J-gene trimming. As a later analysis revealed, the rate of TCR association differed by HLA locus, with DRB1 most and HLA-C fewest.

About this clone: What it binds is not known.

Source material: PBMCs. This clonotype was obtained from a woman younger than 45 in good health and CMV-seronegative.

The DNA of the CDR3 is TGCGCCAGCAGCTCCTTACAGGGGTATGGCTACACCTTC. Translation: CASSSLQGYGYTF. This chain uses TRBV5-1 with TRBJ1-2; the match to TRBD1 covers 7 bases. The CDR3 spans 13 residues. CDR1 is SGHRS, CDR2 YFSETQ, per germline. The ends lost 3 bases at V and 5 bases at J; junction bases unmatched: 4.